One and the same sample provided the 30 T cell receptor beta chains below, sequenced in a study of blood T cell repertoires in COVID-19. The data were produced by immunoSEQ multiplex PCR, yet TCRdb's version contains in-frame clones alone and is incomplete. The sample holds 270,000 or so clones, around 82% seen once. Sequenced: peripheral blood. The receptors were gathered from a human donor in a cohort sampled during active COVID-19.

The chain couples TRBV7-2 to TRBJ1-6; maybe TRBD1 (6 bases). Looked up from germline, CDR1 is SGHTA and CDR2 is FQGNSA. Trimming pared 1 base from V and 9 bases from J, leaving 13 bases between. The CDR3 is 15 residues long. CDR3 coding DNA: TGTGCCAGCAGCTTAGTACAGGGCCAGGGTTCACCCCTCCACTTT. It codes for CASSLVQGQGSPLHF. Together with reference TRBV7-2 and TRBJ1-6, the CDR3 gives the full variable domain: GAGVSQSPSNKVTEKGKDVELRCDPISGHTALYWYRQSLGQGLEFLIYFQGNSAPDKSGLPSDRFSAERTGGSVSTLTIQRTQQEDSAVYLCASSLVQGQGSPLHFGNGTRLTVT.

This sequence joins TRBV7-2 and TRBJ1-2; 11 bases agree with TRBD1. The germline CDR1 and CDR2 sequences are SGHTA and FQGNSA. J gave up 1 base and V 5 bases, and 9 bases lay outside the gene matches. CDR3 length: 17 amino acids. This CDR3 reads CASSLKGTGGSNYGYTF. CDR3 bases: TGTGCCAGCAGCCTCAAAGGGACAGGGGGTAGTAACTATGGCTACACCTTC.

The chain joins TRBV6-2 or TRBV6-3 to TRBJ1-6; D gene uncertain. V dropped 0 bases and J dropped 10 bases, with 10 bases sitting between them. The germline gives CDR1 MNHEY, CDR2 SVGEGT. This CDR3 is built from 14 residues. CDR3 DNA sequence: TGTGCCAGCAGTTACTCTTCAGGTAGATCACCCCTCCACTTT. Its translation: CASSYSSGRSPLHF.

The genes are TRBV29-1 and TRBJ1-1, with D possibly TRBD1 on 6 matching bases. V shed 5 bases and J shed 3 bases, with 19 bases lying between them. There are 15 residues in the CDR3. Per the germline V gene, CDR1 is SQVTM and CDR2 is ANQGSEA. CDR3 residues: CSVIDRRGWDTEAFF. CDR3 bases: TGCAGCGTTATTGACAGGAGAGGGTGGGACACTGAAGCTTTCTTT.

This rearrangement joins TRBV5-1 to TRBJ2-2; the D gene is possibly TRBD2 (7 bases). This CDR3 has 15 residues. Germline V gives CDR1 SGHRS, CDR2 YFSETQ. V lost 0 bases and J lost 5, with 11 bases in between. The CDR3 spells CASSLDGGPTGELFF. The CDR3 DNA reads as TGCGCCAGCAGCTTGGACGGGGGGCCGACCGGGGAGCTGTTTTTT.

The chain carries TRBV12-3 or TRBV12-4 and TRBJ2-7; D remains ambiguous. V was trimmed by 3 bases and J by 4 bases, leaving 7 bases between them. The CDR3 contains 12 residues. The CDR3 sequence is CASSLNTYEQYF. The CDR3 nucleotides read TGTGCCAGCAGTTTGAACACGTACGAGCAGTACTTC.

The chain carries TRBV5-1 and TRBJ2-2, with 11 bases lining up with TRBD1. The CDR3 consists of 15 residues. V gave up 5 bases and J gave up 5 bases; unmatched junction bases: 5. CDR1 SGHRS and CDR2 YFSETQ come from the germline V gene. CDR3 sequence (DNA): TGCGCCAGCAGGCCGGACAGGGGGCAAACCGGGGAGCTGTTTTTT. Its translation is CASRPDRGQTGELFF.

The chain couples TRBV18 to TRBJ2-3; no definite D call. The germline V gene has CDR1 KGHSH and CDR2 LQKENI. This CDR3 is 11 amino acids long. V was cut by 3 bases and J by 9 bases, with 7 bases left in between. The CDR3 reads CASSPSVTQYF. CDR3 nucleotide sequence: TGTGCCAGCTCACCCTCGGTGACGCAGTATTTT.

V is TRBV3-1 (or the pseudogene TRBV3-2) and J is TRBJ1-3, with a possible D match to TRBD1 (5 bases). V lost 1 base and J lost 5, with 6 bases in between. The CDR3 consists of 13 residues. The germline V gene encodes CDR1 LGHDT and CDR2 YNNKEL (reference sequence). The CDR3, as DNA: TGTGCCAGCAGCCAAGTGGGGCGAAACACCATATATTTT. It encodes CASSQVGRNTIYF.

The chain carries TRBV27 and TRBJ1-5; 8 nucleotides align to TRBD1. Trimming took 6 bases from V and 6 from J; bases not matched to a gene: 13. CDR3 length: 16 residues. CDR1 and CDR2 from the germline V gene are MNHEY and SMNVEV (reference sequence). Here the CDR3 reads CASRKLSGGWAQPQHF. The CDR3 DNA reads TGTGCCAGCAGAAAACTCTCAGGGGGCTGGGCTCAGCCCCAGCATTTT.

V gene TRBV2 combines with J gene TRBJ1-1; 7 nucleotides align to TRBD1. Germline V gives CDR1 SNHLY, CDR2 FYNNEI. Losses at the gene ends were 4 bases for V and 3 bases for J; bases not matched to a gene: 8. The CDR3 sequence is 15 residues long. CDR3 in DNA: TGTGCCAGCAGTGGGTTTAGGGGGCGGGACACTGAAGCTTTCTTT. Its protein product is CASSGFRGRDTEAFF.

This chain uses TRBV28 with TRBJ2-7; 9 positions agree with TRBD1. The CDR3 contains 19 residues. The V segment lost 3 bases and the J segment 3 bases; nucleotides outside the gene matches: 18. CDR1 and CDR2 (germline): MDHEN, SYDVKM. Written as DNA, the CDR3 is TGTGCCAGCAGTTTCCTAATGGGACAGGGAGGCATGATCAACTACGAGCAGTACTTC. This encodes CASSFLMGQGGMINYEQYF. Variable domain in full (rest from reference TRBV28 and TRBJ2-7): DVKVTQSSRYLVKRTGEKVFLECVQDMDHENMFWYRQDPGLGLRLIYFSYDVKMKEKGDIPEGYSVSREKKERFSLILESASTNQTSMYLCASSFLMGQGGMINYEQYFGPGTRLTVT.

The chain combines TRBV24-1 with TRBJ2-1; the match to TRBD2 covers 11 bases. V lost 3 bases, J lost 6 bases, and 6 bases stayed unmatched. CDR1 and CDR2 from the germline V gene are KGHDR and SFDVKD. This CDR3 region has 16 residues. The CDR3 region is CATSDNSGGAGNEQFF. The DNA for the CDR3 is TGTGCCACCAGTGATAATAGCGGGGGGGCCGGCAATGAGCAGTTCTTC.

CDR3 residues: CASSFGGQVRGYTF. CDR3 DNA sequence: TGTGCCAGCAGTTTTGGCGGACAGGTCCGTGGCTACACCTTC. V is TRBV27 and J is TRBJ1-2; 7 bases are shared with TRBD1. This CDR3 is built from 14 residues. J lost 7 bases, V lost 3 bases, and 8 bases had no gene match. The germline CDR1 and CDR2 sequences are MNHEY and SMNVEV (reference sequence).

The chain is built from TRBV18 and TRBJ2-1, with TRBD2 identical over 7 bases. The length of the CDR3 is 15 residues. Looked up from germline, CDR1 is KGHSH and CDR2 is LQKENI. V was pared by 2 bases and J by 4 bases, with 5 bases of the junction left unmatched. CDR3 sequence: CASSPVAGPYNEQFF. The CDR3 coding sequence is TGTGCCAGCTCACCAGTAGCGGGCCCATACAATGAGCAGTTCTTC.

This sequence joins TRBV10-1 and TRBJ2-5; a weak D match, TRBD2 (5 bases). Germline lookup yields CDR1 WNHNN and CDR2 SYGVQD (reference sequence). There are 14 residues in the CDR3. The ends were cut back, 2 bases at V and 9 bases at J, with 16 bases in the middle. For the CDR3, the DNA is TGCGCCAGCAGTGAGGGTCCTACGGGGAGTGCCCAGTACTTC. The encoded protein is CASSEGPTGSAQYF.

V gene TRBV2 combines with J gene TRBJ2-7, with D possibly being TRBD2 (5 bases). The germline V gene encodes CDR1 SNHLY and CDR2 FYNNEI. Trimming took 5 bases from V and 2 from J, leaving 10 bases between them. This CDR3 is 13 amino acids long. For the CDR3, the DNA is TGTGCCAGCAGTTTGGACGGGACCTACGAGCAGTACTTC. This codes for CASSLDGTYEQYF.

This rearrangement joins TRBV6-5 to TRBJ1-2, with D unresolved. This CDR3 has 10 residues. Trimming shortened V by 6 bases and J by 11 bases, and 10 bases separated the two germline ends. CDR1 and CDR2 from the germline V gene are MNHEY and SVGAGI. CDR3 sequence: CASRLLEYTF. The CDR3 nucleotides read TGTGCCAGCAGACTCCTAGAGTACACCTTC.

CDR3 residues: CASSSPGRAARKLFF. CDR3 coding DNA: TGTGCCAGCAGTTCCCCGGGAAGGGCGGCCAGAAAACTGTTTTTT. The chain carries TRBV6-2 or TRBV6-3 and TRBJ1-4; D unclear. V was trimmed by 4 bases and J by 10 bases, leaving 19 bases between them. Germline values: CDR1 MNHEY, CDR2 SVGEGT. This CDR3 comprises 15 residues.

CDR3 protein: CASSVEGGSSYNEQFF. DNA of the CDR3: TGTGCCAGTAGTGTGGAGGGCGGGAGCTCCTACAATGAGCAGTTCTTC. This chain joins TRBV19 and TRBJ2-1; TRBD2 matches 7 bases. Germline CDR1 reads LNHDA; CDR2 reads SQIVND (reference sequence). V was clipped by 5 bases and J by 0 bases; unmatched bases: 7. The CDR3 totals 16 residues.

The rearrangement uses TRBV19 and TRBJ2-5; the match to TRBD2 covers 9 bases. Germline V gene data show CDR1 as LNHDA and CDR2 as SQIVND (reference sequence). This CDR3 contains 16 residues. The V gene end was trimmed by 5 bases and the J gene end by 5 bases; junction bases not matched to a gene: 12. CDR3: CASSGWIAGAWETQYF. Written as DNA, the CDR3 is TGTGCCAGTAGTGGCTGGATAGCGGGGGCCTGGGAGACCCAGTACTTC. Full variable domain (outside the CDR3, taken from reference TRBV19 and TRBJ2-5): DGGITQSPKYLFRKEGQNVTLSCEQNLNHDAMYWYRQDPGQGLRLIYYSQIVNDFQKGDIAEGYSVSREKKESFPLTVTSAQKNPTAFYLCASSGWIAGAWETQYFGPGTRLLVL.

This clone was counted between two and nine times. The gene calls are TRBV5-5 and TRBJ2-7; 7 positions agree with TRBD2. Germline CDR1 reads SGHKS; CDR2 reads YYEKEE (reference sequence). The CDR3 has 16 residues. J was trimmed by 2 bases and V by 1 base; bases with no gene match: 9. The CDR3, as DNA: TGTGCCAGCAGCTTGCCGGGGGGAACAGTTACCTACGAGCAGTACTTC. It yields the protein CASSLPGGTVTYEQYF.

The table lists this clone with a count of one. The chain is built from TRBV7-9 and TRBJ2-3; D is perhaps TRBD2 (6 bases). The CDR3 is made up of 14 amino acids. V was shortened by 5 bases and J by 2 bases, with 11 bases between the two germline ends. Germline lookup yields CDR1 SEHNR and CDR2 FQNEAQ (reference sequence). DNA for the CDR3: TGTGCCAGCAGCCTCGGGACTGTCACAGATACGCAGTATTTT. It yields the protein CASSLGTVTDTQYF. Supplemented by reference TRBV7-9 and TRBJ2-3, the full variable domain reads DTGVSQNPRHKITKRGQNVTFRCDPISEHNRLYWYRQTLGQGPEFLTYFQNEAQLEKSRLLSDRFSAERPKGSFSTLEIQRTEQGDSAMYLCASSLGTVTDTQYFGPGTRLTVL.

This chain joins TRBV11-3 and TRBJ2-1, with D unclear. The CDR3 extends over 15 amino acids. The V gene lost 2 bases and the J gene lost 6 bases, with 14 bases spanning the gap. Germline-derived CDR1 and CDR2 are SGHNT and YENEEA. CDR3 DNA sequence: TGTGCCAGCAGCTTAAGAAGCCCAGGTTCCAATGAGCAGTTCTTC. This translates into CASSLRSPGSNEQFF.

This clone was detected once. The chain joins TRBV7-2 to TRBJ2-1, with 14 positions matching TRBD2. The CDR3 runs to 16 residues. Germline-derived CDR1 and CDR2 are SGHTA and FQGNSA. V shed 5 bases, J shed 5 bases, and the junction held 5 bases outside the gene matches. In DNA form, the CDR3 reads TGTGCCAGCAGCGGGACTAGCGGGAGTCGCGACAATGAGCAGTTCTTC. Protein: CASSGTSGSRDNEQFF.

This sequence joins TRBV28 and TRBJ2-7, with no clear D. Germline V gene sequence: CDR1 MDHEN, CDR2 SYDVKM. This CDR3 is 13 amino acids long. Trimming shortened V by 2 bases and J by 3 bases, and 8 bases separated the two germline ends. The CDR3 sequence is CASSLAGIYEQYF. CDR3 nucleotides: TGTGCCAGCAGTTTAGCAGGTATCTACGAGCAGTACTTC.

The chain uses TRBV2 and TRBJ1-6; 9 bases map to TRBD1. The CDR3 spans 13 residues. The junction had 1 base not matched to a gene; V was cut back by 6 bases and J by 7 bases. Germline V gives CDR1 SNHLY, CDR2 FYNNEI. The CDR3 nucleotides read TGTGCCAGCAGGGGGACAGGGAATTCACCCCTCCACTTT. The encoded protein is CASRGTGNSPLHF. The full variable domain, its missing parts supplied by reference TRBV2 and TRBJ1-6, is EPEVTQTPSHQVTQMGQEVILRCVPISNHLYFYWYRQILGQKVEFLVSFYNNEISEKSEIFDDQFSVERPDGSNFTLKIRSTKLEDSAMYFCASRGTGNSPLHFGNGTRLTVT.

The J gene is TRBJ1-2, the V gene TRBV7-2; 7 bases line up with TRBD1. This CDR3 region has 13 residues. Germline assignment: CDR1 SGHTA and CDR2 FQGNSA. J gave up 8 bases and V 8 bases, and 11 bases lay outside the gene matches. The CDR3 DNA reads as TGTGCCAGCGAGGGACAGACCCTATCCGGCTACACCTTC. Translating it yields CASEGQTLSGYTF. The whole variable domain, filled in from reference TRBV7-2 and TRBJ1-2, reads GAGVSQSPSNKVTEKGKDVELRCDPISGHTALYWYRQSLGQGLEFLIYFQGNSAPDKSGLPSDRFSAERTGGSVSTLTIQRTQQEDSAVYLCASEGQTLSGYTFGSGTRLTVV.

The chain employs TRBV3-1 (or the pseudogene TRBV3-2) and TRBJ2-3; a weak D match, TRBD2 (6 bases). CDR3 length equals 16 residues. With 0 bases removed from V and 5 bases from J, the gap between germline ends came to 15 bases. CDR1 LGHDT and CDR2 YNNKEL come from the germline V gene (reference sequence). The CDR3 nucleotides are TGTGCCAGCAGCCAAGATCCGCCGCGGGGTAAAGATACGCAGTATTTT. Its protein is CASSQDPPRGKDTQYF.

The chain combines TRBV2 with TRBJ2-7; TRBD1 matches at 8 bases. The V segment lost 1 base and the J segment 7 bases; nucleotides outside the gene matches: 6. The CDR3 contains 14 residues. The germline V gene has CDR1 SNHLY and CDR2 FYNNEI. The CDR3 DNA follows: TGTGCCAGCAGTGAAGGGTACAGGGGGTGGGAGCAGTACTTC. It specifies CASSEGYRGWEQYF.